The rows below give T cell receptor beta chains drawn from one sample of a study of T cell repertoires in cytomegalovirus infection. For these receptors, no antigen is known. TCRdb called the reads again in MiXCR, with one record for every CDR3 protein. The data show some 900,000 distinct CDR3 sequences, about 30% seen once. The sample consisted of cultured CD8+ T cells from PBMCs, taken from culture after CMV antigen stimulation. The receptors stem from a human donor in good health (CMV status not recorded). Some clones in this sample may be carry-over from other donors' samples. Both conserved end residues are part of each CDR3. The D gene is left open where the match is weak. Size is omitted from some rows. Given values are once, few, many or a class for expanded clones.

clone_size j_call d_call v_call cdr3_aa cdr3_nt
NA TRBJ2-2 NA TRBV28 CASTLTGLSTGELFF TGTGCCAGCACACTTACAGGGCTGAGCACCGGGGAGCTGTTTTTT
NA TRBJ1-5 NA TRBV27 CASSLVFPGGQPQHF TGTGCCAGCAGTTTGGTGTTCCCCGGGGGGCAGCCCCAGCATTTT
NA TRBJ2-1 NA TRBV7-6 CTSSRTGNEQFF TGTACCAGCAGCAGAACAGGCAATGAGCAGTTCTTC
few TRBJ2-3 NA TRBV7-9 CASSFQAYTDTQYF TGTGCCAGCAGCTTCCAGGCCTACACAGATACGCAGTATTTT
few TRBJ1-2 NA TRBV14 CASSQSTDLLYGYTF TGTGCCAGCAGCCAATCCACCGATCTCCTGTATGGCTACACCTTC
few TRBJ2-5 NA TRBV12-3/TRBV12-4 CASSLARAGLETQYF TGTGCCAGCAGTTTAGCGAGGGCAGGGCTAGAGACCCAGTACTTC
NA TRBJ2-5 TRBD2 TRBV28 CASSLFISGGGETQYF TGTGCCAGCAGTTTATTTATTAGCGGGGGGGGAGAGACCCAGTACTTC
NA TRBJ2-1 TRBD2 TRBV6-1 CASSGLAGGGGNEQFF TGTGCCAGCAGCGGACTAGCGGGGGGCGGGGGAAATGAGCAGTTCTTC
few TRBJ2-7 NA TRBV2 CASTGGEQYF TGTGCCAGCACGGGTGGCGAGCAGTACTTC
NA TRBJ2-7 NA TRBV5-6 CASTIARDLNEQYF TGTGCCAGCACCATCGCCAGGGACCTCAACGAGCAGTACTTC
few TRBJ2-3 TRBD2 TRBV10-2 CASMPGAGGGTDTQYF TGCGCCAGCATGCCTGGGGCGGGGGGAGGCACAGATACGCAGTATTTT
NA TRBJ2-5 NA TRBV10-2 CATLPGHTMPGETQYF TGCGCCACCCTTCCGGGACACACAATGCCGGGGGAGACCCAGTACTTC
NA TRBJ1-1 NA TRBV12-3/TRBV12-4 CVSSFGPTGHAEAFF TGTGTCAGCAGTTTTGGTCCGACGGGTCACGCTGAAGCTTTCTTT
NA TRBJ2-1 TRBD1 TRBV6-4 CASSDTFGRDRGLYNEQFF TGTGCCAGCAGTGACACTTTCGGCCGGGACAGGGGCTTGTACAATGAGCAGTTCTTC
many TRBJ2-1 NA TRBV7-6 CASSLGGRGADNEQFF TGTGCCAGCAGTTTAGGAGGTCGGGGGGCTGACAATGAGCAGTTCTTC
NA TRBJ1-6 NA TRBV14 CASSPGTGPLHF TGTGCCAGCAGCCCCGGGACGGGGCCCCTCCACTTT
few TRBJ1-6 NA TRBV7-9 CASSSARSSPLHF TGTGCCAGCAGCTCAGCCCGGAGTTCACCCCTCCACTTT
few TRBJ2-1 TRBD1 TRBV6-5 CASRKQGQGNEQFF TGTGCCAGCAGAAAACAGGGACAGGGGAATGAGCAGTTCTTC
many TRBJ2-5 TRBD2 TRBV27 CASSLYPGGGTQYF TGTGCCAGCAGTTTATACCCGGGCGGGGGGACCCAGTACTTC
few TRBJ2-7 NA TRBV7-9 CASSFGAEQYF TGTGCCAGCAGCTTTGGCGCCGAGCAGTACTTC
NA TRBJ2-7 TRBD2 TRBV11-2 CASSIAGGPREQYF TGTGCCAGCAGCATAGCGGGCGGCCCTCGGGAGCAGTACTTC
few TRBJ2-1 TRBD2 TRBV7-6 CANSFGRGANEQFF TGTGCCAACAGTTTTGGGCGGGGGGCGAATGAGCAGTTCTTC
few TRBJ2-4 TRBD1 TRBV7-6 CASSSGGRGKNIQYF TGTGCCAGCAGCTCAGGGGGCCGGGGCAAAAACATTCAGTACTTC
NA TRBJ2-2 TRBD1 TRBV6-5 CASSPGQVGELFF TGTGCCAGCAGCCCAGGACAGGTCGGGGAGCTGTTTTTT
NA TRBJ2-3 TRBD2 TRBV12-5 CASGFQLAGGTTTDTQYF TGTGCTAGTGGTTTTCAGCTAGCGGGGGGGACCACCACAGATACGCAGTATTTT
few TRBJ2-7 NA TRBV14 CASSPVRGNEQYF TGTGCCAGCAGCCCCGTGCGGGGCAACGAGCAGTACTTC
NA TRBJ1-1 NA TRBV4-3 CASSQESAGVEAFF TGCGCCAGCAGCCAAGAGTCGGCCGGGGTTGAAGCTTTCTTT
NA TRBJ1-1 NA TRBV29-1 CSAGRTGPNTEAFF TGCAGCGCCGGACGGACTGGACCGAACACTGAAGCTTTCTTT
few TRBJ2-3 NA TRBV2 CASSDPGGGTDTQYF TGTGCCAGCAGTGACCCCGGCGGGGGCACAGATACGCAGTATTTT
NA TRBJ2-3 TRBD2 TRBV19 CASARTSYSSTDTQYF TGTGCCAGCGCCCGGACTAGCTATTCTAGCACAGATACGCAGTATTTT
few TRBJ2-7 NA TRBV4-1 CASSPQVGPGVGEQYF TGCGCCAGCAGTCCACAAGTCGGGCCGGGGGTAGGCGAGCAGTACTTC
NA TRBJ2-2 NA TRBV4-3 CASSQGPKGNTGELFF TGCGCCAGCAGCCAAGGACCGAAGGGGAACACCGGGGAGCTGTTTTTT
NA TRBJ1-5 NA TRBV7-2 CASSSSDRLNQPQHF TGTGCCAGCAGCTCCTCCGACAGGTTAAATCAGCCCCAACATTTT
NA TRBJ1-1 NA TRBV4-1 CASSQEPGGKNTEAFF TGCGCCAGCAGCCAAGAGCCAGGAGGGAAGAACACTGAAGCTTTCTTT
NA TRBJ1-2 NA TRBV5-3 CASTPRGIDGYTF TGTGCCAGCACCCCTAGGGGAATAGATGGCTACACCTTC
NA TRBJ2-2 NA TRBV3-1 CASSQERDPGELFF TGTGCCAGCAGCCAAGAGAGGGATCCCGGGGAGCTGTTTTTT